Listed below are T cell receptor beta chains from one sample, sequenced in a study of a mutant IDH1 vaccine in newly diagnosed glioma. Using immunoSEQ multiplex PCR, the repertoire was profiled, and TCRdb retains in-frame clones only, with some absent. The table has approximately 52,000 clones, about three quarters seen once. No antigen has been identified for these receptors. Sequencing used PBMCs, obtained from a glioma patient whose treatment included an IDH1 peptide vaccine. The receptors stem from a woman aged 40 to 50 with glioma. Some clones in this sample may be carry-over from other donors' samples. Both conserved end residues are part of each CDR3. A D gene is named only where the DNA matches it firmly. Some rows have no size entry. The others give once, few or many, or a class for an expanded clone.

CDR3nt,CDR3aa,v_gene,j_gene,abundance,d_gene
TGTGCCAGCAGCTCTCGTGGCGGGGGCACAGATACGCAGTATTTT,CASSSRGGGTDTQYF,TRBV7-2,TRBJ2-3,once,-
TGCGCCAGCAGTGAGTCGTGGCAGGGGGGTAAATCCTATAATTCACCCCTCCACTTT,CASSESWQGGKSYNSPLHF,TRBV10-2,TRBJ1-6,-,TRBD1
TGTGCCAGCAGCTTAGGGACAGGGACATATGGCTACACCTTC,CASSLGTGTYGYTF,TRBV5-6,TRBJ1-2,-,TRBD1
TGTGCCAGCAGTCTCACCGGGACAGGGGATGGCTACACCTTC,CASSLTGTGDGYTF,TRBV25-1,TRBJ1-2,-,TRBD1
TGTGCCAGCAGCTGGACCCCGACTTCTGGCTACACCTTC,CASSWTPTSGYTF,TRBV7-3,TRBJ1-2,-,-
TGTGCCAGCAGCTTGGGCGGGGGCCCAACCTACGAGCAGTACTTC,CASSLGGGPTYEQYF,TRBV5-4,TRBJ2-7,-,-
TGTGCCAGCACCTTAGGGGGGGGACTTTACAATGAGCAGTTCTTC,CASTLGGGLYNEQFF,TRBV7-2,TRBJ2-1,-,-
TGTGCCACCAGCAGCAGGGGGCCTGGAAACACCATATATTTT,CATSSRGPGNTIYF,TRBV15,TRBJ1-3,-,TRBD1
TGCGCCAGCAGCTTGGAAGGGCAGGGAGGCTACACCTTC,CASSLEGQGGYTF,TRBV5-1,TRBJ1-2,-,-
TGTGCCAGTAGTCGGGGGGCGGGTCAGCCCCAGCATTTT,CASSRGAGQPQHF,TRBV19,TRBJ1-5,-,-
TGTGCCAGCAGCCCGGGGGGGGATGGCTACACCTTC,CASSPGGDGYTF,TRBV7-9,TRBJ1-2,few,-
TGTGCCAGCAGGGACTCGTCTGGGGCCAACGTCCTGACTTTC,CASRDSSGANVLTF,TRBV7-2,TRBJ2-6,-,-
TGTGCCACCAGCGCCATTCGAGAAACCAACACTGAAGCTTTCTTT,CATSAIRETNTEAFF,TRBV15,TRBJ1-1,-,-
TGTGCCAGCAGCCAAGATCGTGGGACTGGAAACACCATATATTTT,CASSQDRGTGNTIYF,TRBV4-2,TRBJ1-3,-,-
TGTGCCAGCAGCTGGTCAGGGGGAGGAAACACCATATATTTT,CASSWSGGGNTIYF,TRBV7-9,TRBJ1-3,-,TRBD1
TGTGCCAGCAGCTCGCTGAAAGGTGGAGTTGAAAAACTGTTTTTT,CASSSLKGGVEKLFF,TRBV7-9,TRBJ1-4,-,-
TGTGCCAGCAGCTTGCCCCGCCGGCGCGAGCAGTACTTC,CASSLPRRREQYF,TRBV5-6,TRBJ2-7,-,-
TGCGCCAGCAGCTTGGCGGGGGCATCCGACAATGAGCAGTTCTTC,CASSLAGASDNEQFF,TRBV5-1,TRBJ2-1,-,-
TGCGCCAGCAGCCAAGATAATGGGGCAGGGAGATATAATTCACCCCTCCACTTT,CASSQDNGAGRYNSPLHF,TRBV4-1,TRBJ1-6,-,-
TGTGCCAGCAGTTACTCGGACAGCCGGGCTTTCTTT,CASSYSDSRAFF,TRBV6-5,TRBJ1-1,few,-
TGTGCCAGCAGCTCCCCGGCGGGGGGAAACACCGGGGAGCTGTTTTTT,CASSSPAGGNTGELFF,TRBV7-2,TRBJ2-2,-,TRBD2